These 31 T cell receptor beta chains were all obtained from the same sample, sequenced in a study of prognosis after radiotherapy for stage I lung cancer. The genomic DNA TCR beta CDR3 region underwent two rounds of multiplex PCR. Primers were specific to each TRBV and TRBJ gene in first-round PCR. Using its own MiXCR run on the multiplex PCR reads, TCRdb lists one record per CDR3 protein. The data show over 45,000 distinct CDR3 sequences, less than 30% seen once. The source was PBMCs, collected before or after stereotactic body radiation therapy (not recorded which). The source is a donor aged 50 or older with non-small cell lung cancer.

This clonotype has at least ten counts. V is TRBV3-1 and J is TRBJ1-2; D is ambiguous. The V gene lost 0 bases and the J gene lost 8 bases, with 22 bases spanning the gap. The CDR3 loop spans 17 amino acids. CDR1 is LGHDT, CDR2 YNNKEL, per germline (reference sequence). Here the CDR3 DNA reads TGTGCCAGCAGCCAAGACAGCCCCTCGGGAACTAAAGGAGGCTACACCTTC. Protein: CASSQDSPSGTKGGYTF.

Remarks on this clonotype: This is likely an artifact of a read error, given a far larger clone one base away. This chain uses TRBV6-8 with TRBJ2-2, with a tentative D call TRBD2 (5 bases). The CDR3 runs 16 residues. The germline V gene encodes CDR1 MNHGY and CDR2 SAAAGT. Trimming removed 5 bases at V and 7 bases at J, with 20 bases between. The CDR3 loop is CASSQSPTWAGGELFF. In nucleotides, the CDR3 is TGTGCCAGCAGTCAATCCCCGACATGGGCGGGCGGGGAGCTGTTTTTT.

This clonotype came up many times. The chain has TRBV7-9 and TRBJ2-1; D gene uncertain. This CDR3 region has 16 residues. The V end lost 5 bases, the J end lost 4 bases, and 18 bases lay between the germline ends. Germline V gives CDR1 SEHNR, CDR2 FQNEAQ (reference sequence). This CDR3 is CASSPTKNTRYNEQFF. The CDR3 region has the DNA TGTGCCAGCAGCCCCACCAAAAATACACGGTACAATGAGCAGTTCTTC.

This clonotype came up many times. V usage is TRBV10-2 and J usage is TRBJ2-1, with 7 bases that match TRBD2. The CDR3 length is 16 residues. Germline assignment: CDR1 WSHSY and CDR2 SAAADI. The V segment lost 6 bases and the J segment 0 bases; nucleotides outside the gene matches: 8. The CDR3 DNA reads TGCGCCAGCAGAACCTATCGCGGGGGCTCCTACAATGAGCAGTTCTTC. Protein product: CASRTYRGGSYNEQFF.

In this sample, this clonotype turned up once. The chain recombines TRBV20-1 with TRBJ2-1; D might be TRBD1 or TRBD2, each matching 5 bases. This CDR3 spans 16 amino acids. Trimming took 3 bases from V and 1 from J, leaving 16 bases between them. Germline V gene lookup returns CDR1 DFQATT and CDR2 SNEGSKA (reference sequence). The CDR3 DNA follows: TGCAGTGCTAGTGGGGGAGACACGAGGTCCTACAATGAGCAGTTCTTC. Protein sequence: CSASGGDTRSYNEQFF.

Of note for this clonotype: The conserved final phenylalanine or tryptophan is absent from the CDR3, which likely points to a read error. The chain is built from TRBV10-3 and TRBJ1-2; perhaps TRBD1 as D (5 bases). The CDR3 has 12 amino acids. Trimming cost V 8 bases and J 6 bases, with 13 bases left between them. The germline CDR1 and CDR2 sequences are ENHRY and SYGVKD. The CDR3 spells CAIRAGTNGYTL. The CDR3 DNA follows: TGTGCCATCCGGGCAGGGACCAATGGCTACACCCTC.

This clonotype was seen at least ten times. This chain uses TRBV20-1 with TRBJ2-7, with 7 bases aligning to TRBD1. Germline CDR1 DFQATT, CDR2 SNEGSKA (reference sequence). The ends lost 6 bases at V and 0 bases at J; junction bases unmatched: 2. This CDR3 is 12 amino acids long. The CDR3 protein is CSATGVSYEQYF. The CDR3 DNA sequence: TGCAGTGCCACAGGGGTCTCCTACGAGCAGTACTTC.

This clonotype has just a few counts. A much larger clone lies one base from this, so it may be a read error. The chain links TRBV20-1 to TRBJ1-2, with D possibly being TRBD1 (6 bases). CDR1 is DFQATT, CDR2 SNEGSKA, per germline (reference sequence). The CDR3 has 17 residues. V lost 6 bases, J lost 4 bases, and 27 bases lay in between. The CDR3 loop reads CSAKSGTSGLFGYGYTF. For the CDR3, the DNA is TGCAGTGCCAAATCAGGGACAAGTGGTCTTTTCGGCTATGGCTACACCTTC.

For this clonotype: Germline is not matched at one junction end, which may reflect a read error. V usage is TRBV5-1 and J usage is TRBJ2-6; D may be TRBD1 or TRBD2 (5 bases each). There are 15 residues in the CDR3. Germline assignment: CDR1 SGHRS and CDR2 YFSETQ. CDR3: CASKIGIAGANVLTF. The CDR3 nucleotides read TGCGCCAGCAAGATCGGGATCGCTGGGGCGAACGTCCTGACTTTC.

This clonotype was observed many times. The genes are TRBV29-1 and TRBJ2-3; 10 positions agree with TRBD1. With 5 bases clipped from V and 6 bases from J, the junction kept 5 bases outside the gene matches. The CDR3 has 13 amino acids. Germline V gene sequence: CDR1 SQVTM, CDR2 ANQGSEA. The CDR3 region is CSVRQGAMDTQYF. DNA of the CDR3: TGCAGCGTTAGACAGGGGGCTATGGATACGCAGTATTTT.

Points on this clonotype: It differs at one base from a far larger clone, so likely a read error. The CDR3 protein is CASTRWGDTQYF. Written as DNA, the CDR3 is TGTGCCAGCACCCGGTGGGGGGATACCCAGTACTTC. The V call is TRBV6-2 or TRBV6-3, the J call TRBJ2-5, with D perhaps matching TRBD2 (6 bases). The CDR3 runs to 12 residues. Germline V gene sequence: CDR1 MNHEY, CDR2 SVGEGT. Trimming cost V 7 bases and J 8 bases, with 14 bases left between them.

This clonotype was seen at least ten times. The V call is TRBV9, the J call TRBJ1-2; D possibly corresponds to TRBD1 (6 bases). Germline CDR1 and CDR2: SGDLS and YYNGEE. This CDR3 is built from 15 residues. V lost 4 bases, J lost 3 bases, and 16 bases lay in between. The CDR3 DNA sequence: TGTGCCAGCAGCACCCGGGTGGGGGCGGACTATGGCTACACCTTC. It yields the protein CASSTRVGADYGYTF.

The chain carries TRBV6-1 and TRBJ2-7, with D tentatively TRBD1 or TRBD2 (5 bases each). The length of the CDR3 is 14 residues. Germline values: CDR1 MNHNS, CDR2 SASEGT. V was pared by 3 bases and J by 4 bases, with 13 bases between. The CDR3 DNA sequence: TGTGCCAGCAGTGAGTGGGGGTCCGTGTACGAGCAGTACTTC. It translates to CASSEWGSVYEQYF.

With respect to this clonotype: A far larger clone is one nucleotide away, so this likely arose from a read error. The CDR3 DNA reads as TGTGCCAGCAGTCCGGGACAGTGGATCTATAATTCACCCCTCCACTTT. It yields the protein CASSPGQWIYNSPLHF. The chain recombines TRBV6-4 with TRBJ1-6; 7 positions match TRBD1. CDR1 MRHNA and CDR2 SNTAGT come from the germline V gene. The CDR3 contains 16 residues. The trim removed 5 bases at V and 3 bases at J, leaving 7 bases unmatched.

This clonotype was counted ten times or more. The rearrangement links TRBV2 to TRBJ2-5; the D gene is possibly TRBD2 (7 bases). Trimming shortened V by 1 base and J by 7 bases, and 13 bases separated the two germline ends. The V gene's germline CDR1 is SNHLY and CDR2 FYNNEI. The CDR3 length is 14 residues. The CDR3 region has the DNA TGTGCCAGCAGTGAAGTATTTGGGGGGGCGACCCAGTACTTC. It codes for CASSEVFGGATQYF.

This clonotype was seen many times. V gene TRBV28 combines with J gene TRBJ2-7, with 8 bases lining up with TRBD1. In germline, CDR1 is MDHEN, CDR2 SYDVKM. This CDR3 spans 15 amino acids. With 3 bases clipped from V and 5 bases from J, the junction kept 9 bases outside the gene matches. The CDR3 DNA is TGTGCCAGCAGTTTGGTTAGACAGGGGCCTCACGAGCAGTACTTC. Translated: CASSLVRQGPHEQYF. Full variable domain (missing parts from reference TRBV28 and TRBJ2-7): DVKVTQSSRYLVKRTGEKVFLECVQDMDHENMFWYRQDPGLGLRLIYFSYDVKMKEKGDIPEGYSVSREKKERFSLILESASTNQTSMYLCASSLVRQGPHEQYFGPGTRLTVT.

There are many counts of this clonotype. The chain is built from TRBV5-5 and TRBJ1-4; no definite D call. V lost 4 bases and J 3 bases, leaving 10 bases between the germline ends. The CDR3 is 14 amino acids. Germline V gives CDR1 SGHKS, CDR2 YYEKEE (reference sequence). The CDR3 loop reads CASSGRASNEKLFF. In nucleotides, the CDR3 is TGTGCCAGCAGCGGGCGGGCATCTAATGAAAAACTGTTTTTT.

This clonotype was counted at least ten times. The genes are TRBV30 and TRBJ1-2; 7 bases line up with TRBD1. With V trimmed by 1 base and J by 2 bases, 4 bases remained unmatched. The CDR3 loop spans 14 amino acids. Germline V gene sequence: CDR1 GTSNPN, CDR2 SVGIG (reference sequence). The CDR3 DNA sequence: TGTGCCTGGAGTGGCCCGACAGGGAACTATGGCTACACCTTC. This translates into CAWSGPTGNYGYTF.

About this clonotype: A read error is the likely source, as a far larger clone sits one nucleotide away. The CDR3 sequence: CASSDPRDRGKYGYTF. In DNA form, the CDR3 reads TGTGCCAGCAGTGACCCTCGGGACAGGGGTAAATATGGCTACACCTTC. The chain is built from TRBV6-1 and TRBJ1-2, with 10 bases matching TRBD1. The CDR3 has 16 residues. J was trimmed by 5 bases and V by 3 bases; bases with no gene match: 9. CDR1 and CDR2 from the germline V gene are MNHNS and SASEGT.

As regards this clonotype: The conserved phenylalanine or tryptophan normally closing the CDR3 is absent here, so this likely arose from a read error. The chain employs TRBV6-2 or TRBV6-3 and TRBJ2-7; D might be TRBD2 (5 bases). CDR3 size: 14 residues. Germline lookup yields CDR1 MNHEY and CDR2 SVGEGT. CDR3: CAGSYGLALREQYL. For the CDR3, the DNA is TGTGCCGGCAGTTACGGACTTGCCCTACGCGAGCAGTACTTA.

As regards this clonotype: A much larger clone sits a single nucleotide away, making a read error possible. The chain is built from TRBV5-1 and TRBJ2-6; D gene ambiguous. The CDR3 is 16 residues long. Germline CDR1 is SGHRS and CDR2 is YFSETQ. Trimming removed 4 bases from V and 0 bases from J, with 11 bases in between. CDR3 bases: TGCGCCAGCAGCACTCTAGTGATCTCTGGGGCCAACGTCCTGACTTTC. Translating gives CASSTLVISGANVLTF.

This clonotype was counted ten times or more. The chain recombines TRBV20-1 with TRBJ2-2, with D tentatively TRBD1 (6 bases). The germline V and J ends were trimmed by 6 bases and 3 bases, with 11 bases remaining between them. This CDR3 comprises 13 residues. In germline, CDR1 is DFQATT, CDR2 SNEGSKA (reference sequence). CDR3 residues: CSATGTYTGELFF. In DNA, the CDR3 is TGCAGTGCCACCGGGACATACACCGGGGAGCTGTTTTTT.

This clonotype was seen at least ten times. The chain links TRBV18 to TRBJ1-2; 8 bases align to TRBD1. The CDR3 is 14 residues long. V trimming: 6 bases; J trimming: 6 bases; junction bases outside the gene matches: 9. CDR1 KGHSH and CDR2 LQKENI come from the germline V gene. CDR3 bases: TGTGCCAGCTCGCCTTCGGACAGGGAAGATGGCTACACCTTC. Its protein is CASSPSDREDGYTF. The full variable domain, in which reference TRBV18 and TRBJ1-2 provide the parts outside the CDR3, is NAGVMQNPRHLVRRRGQEARLRCSPMKGHSHVYWYRQLPEEGLKFMVYLQKENIIDESGMPKERFSAEFPKEGPSILRIQQVVRGDSAAYFCASSPSDREDGYTFGSGTRLTVV.

This clonotype was seen at least ten times. The rearrangement uses TRBV18 and TRBJ2-1; maybe TRBD1 (5 bases). Per the germline V gene, CDR1 is KGHSH and CDR2 is LQKENI. V was trimmed by 3 bases and J by 10 bases, leaving 10 bases between them. The CDR3 has 12 residues. The CDR3 DNA sequence: TGTGCCAGCTCACCGGACAAGAGGGAGCAGTTCTTC. Residues: CASSPDKREQFF.

In its sample, this clonotype was seen many times. Written as DNA, the CDR3 is TGTGCCAGCAGGCCTCCGTCGCGAAACACTGAAGCTTTCTTT. This encodes CASRPPSRNTEAFF. The rearrangement joins TRBV28 to TRBJ1-1; D remains ambiguous. This CDR3 contains 14 residues. Between the trimmed V and J ends, which lost 6 bases and 2 bases, there was a span of 13 bases. CDR1 MDHEN and CDR2 SYDVKM come from the germline V gene.

This clonotype was observed many times. The chain is built from TRBV29-1 and TRBJ2-1; D not resolved. Germline-derived CDR1 and CDR2 are SQVTM and ANQGSEA. The CDR3 spans 15 residues. Trimming took off 0 bases at V and 8 bases at J, with 17 bases between the two ends. The CDR3 sequence is CSVEDRTLVLDEQFF. In DNA, the CDR3 is TGCAGCGTTGAAGACCGGACCTTGGTTCTCGATGAGCAGTTCTTC.

Ten or more counts support this clonotype. CDR3: CASSNRGVGRQETQYF. CDR3 sequence (DNA): TGTGCCAGCAGTAACAGGGGAGTGGGTCGGCAAGAGACCCAGTACTTC. The chain recombines TRBV6-1 with TRBJ2-5, with 7 bases identical to TRBD1. Germline-derived CDR1 and CDR2 are MNHNS and SASEGT. Unmatched junction bases numbered 11, after V lost 5 bases and J lost 2 bases. The CDR3 length is 16 residues.

Notes on this clonotype: A much bigger clone sits one base away, suggesting this may be a read error. CDR3 DNA: TGCAGTGCTAGACAATATGGACTAGCGTGGGACAATGAGCAGTTCTTC. It yields the protein CSARQYGLAWDNEQFF. The J gene is TRBJ2-1, the V gene TRBV20-1; 9 bases are shared with TRBD2. Trimming at V came to 2 bases and at J to 5 bases, leaving 10 bases not matched to a gene. The CDR3 covers 16 residues. The germline CDR1 and CDR2 sequences are DFQATT and SNEGSKA (reference sequence).

In its sample, this clonotype ranks as medium-sized. This chain links TRBV6-1 with TRBJ2-3; D possibly matches TRBD1 or TRBD2 (5 bases each). V shed 5 bases and J shed 9 bases, with 18 bases lying between them. Germline V gene lookup returns CDR1 MNHNS and CDR2 SASEGT. There are 14 residues in the CDR3. The CDR3 coding sequence is TGTGCCAGCAGTAGGTCGGGGCAATCCGTCACGCAGTATTTT. Protein: CASSRSGQSVTQYF.

The chain uses TRBV20-1 and TRBJ2-2; D uncertain. CDR1 and CDR2 (germline): DFQATT, SNEGSKA (reference sequence). V shed 0 bases and J shed 6 bases, with 14 bases lying between them. This CDR3 spans 15 amino acids. CDR3 coding DNA: TGCAGTGCTAGAGATGGGCGGAATTGGGCCGGGGAGCTGTTTTTT. It encodes CSARDGRNWAGELFF.

This clonotype was seen repeatedly, ten times or more. The chain joins TRBV30 to TRBJ1-4, with no clear D. The CDR3 has 13 amino acids. Trimming left V 2 bases short and J 7 bases short, with 11 bases between. CDR1 GTSNPN and CDR2 SVGIG come from the germline V gene (reference sequence). This CDR3 is CAWSNQGGEKLFF. CDR3 DNA sequence: TGTGCCTGGAGTAACCAAGGTGGTGAAAAACTGTTTTTT.